The clone carrying this T cell receptor beta chain was seen a few times. Its antigen is undetermined. The CDR3 covers 13 residues. Unmatched junction bases numbered 3, after V lost 6 bases and J lost 5 bases. Germline assignment: CDR1 SGHAT and CDR2 FQNNGV. Investigators sought sequencing depths of between 1 in 200,000 and 1 in 1 million T cells. Clones were read by immunoSEQ multiplex PCR, and TCRdb kept only the in-frame ones, dropping some. The data hold 11,000 to 15,000 clones, with almost 65% observed a single time. These data come from a study of cytotoxic CD8 clonotypes in ibrutinib-treated CLL. Turning to the study itself: Responses: roughly 25 partial, 2 complete; after median roughly 68 months, around 14 stayed remitted, some twelve progressed. Broader study findings: Baseline-level clonality went beyond age-matched healthy donors and moved in step with circulating CD8+ T-cell counts.

The chain has TRBV11-2 and TRBJ1-1, with 10 bases aligning to TRBD1. The sequences come from PBMCs, collected before ibrutinib treatment. This clonotype originated in a human donor with chronic lymphocytic leukemia. The CDR3, as DNA: TGTGCCAGCAGGTTGGACAGGGGGACTGAAGCTTTCTTT. Its translation is CASRLDRGTEAFF. Filled out from reference TRBV11-2 and TRBJ1-1, the complete variable domain reads EAGVAQSPRYKIIEKRQSVAFWCNPISGHATLYWYQQILGQGPKLLIQFQNNGVVDDSQLPKDRFSAERLKGVDSTLKIQPAKLEDSAVYLCASRLDRGTEAFFGQGTRLTVV.